This TCR beta chain was retrieved from a study of cytomegalovirus exposure and HLA in healthy donors. The study ran its PCR with 60 Vbeta and 13 Jbeta primers. Measured with immunoSEQ multiplex PCR; TCRdb has only the in-frame clones, and not every one. The table has around 280,000 clones, about 90% seen once. The CDR3 runs to 12 residues. Germline V gene data show CDR1 as PRHDT and CDR2 as FYEKMQ (reference sequence). Trimming took 5 bases from V and 6 from J; bases not matched to a gene: 2. Findings and limits, study-wide: Presence/absence analyses supposed approximately even sequencing depth among donors.

Points on this clone: The antigen is undetermined.

The gene calls are TRBV13 and TRBJ2-3; TRBD1 aligns across 7 bases. The sequencing input was PBMCs. The sequence came from a woman under 30 in good health and CMV-seronegative. The CDR3 region has the DNA TGTGCCAGCAGCCGCAGGGGGGATACGCAGTATTTT. This sequence encodes CASSRRGDTQYF.